This TCR beta chain was profiled in a study of blood T cells in healthy people across ages. Across the whole study: About one barcoded beta molecule per two T cells was the capture yield of template switching. Study-level findings and limits: More naive CD4+ cells and higher diversity marked long-lived donors relative to aged donors. Diversity figures based on one million T cells were deemed too low.

V gave up 0 bases and J gave up 0 bases; unmatched junction bases: 7. This CDR3 is built from 17 residues. CDR1 SGHTA and CDR2 FQGNSA come from the germline V gene. Concerning this clonotype: Its cognate antigen is unknown.

Each sample yielded at least 5 micrograms of PBMC total RNA. The use of a sample-barcoded 5' primer and a J-beta primer mix characterized a second PCR of roughly 6 to 11 cycles. TCRdb reprocessed the 5' RACE reads with MiXCR, giving one entry per CDR3 protein. This sample yields around 800,000 distinct CDR3 sequences, of which around 43% are seen a single time; roughly 19% belongs to the top ten. Sequencing was carried out using blood. The TCR comes from a man aged 55-75 years in good health. V usage is TRBV7-2 and J usage is TRBJ2-5, with 7 bases aligning to TRBD1. DNA of the CDR3: TGTGCCAGCAGCTTAGCAGGGCAGGGGGTCAACCAAGAGACCCAGTACTTC. Amino acid sequence: CASSLAGQGVNQETQYF.